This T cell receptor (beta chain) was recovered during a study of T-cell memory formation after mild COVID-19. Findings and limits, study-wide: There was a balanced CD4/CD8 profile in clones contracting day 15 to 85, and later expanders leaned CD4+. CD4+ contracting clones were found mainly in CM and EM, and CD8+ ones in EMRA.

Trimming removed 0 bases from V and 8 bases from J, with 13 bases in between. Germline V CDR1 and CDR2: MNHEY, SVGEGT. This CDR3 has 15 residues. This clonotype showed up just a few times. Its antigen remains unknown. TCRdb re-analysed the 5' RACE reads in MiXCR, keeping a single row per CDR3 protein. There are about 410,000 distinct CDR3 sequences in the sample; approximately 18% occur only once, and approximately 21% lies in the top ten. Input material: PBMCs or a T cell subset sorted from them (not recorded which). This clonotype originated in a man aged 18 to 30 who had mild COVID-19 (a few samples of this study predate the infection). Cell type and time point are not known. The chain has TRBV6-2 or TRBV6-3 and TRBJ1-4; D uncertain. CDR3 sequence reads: CASSYSRRSEEKLFF. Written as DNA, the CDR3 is TGTGCCAGCAGTTACTCGCGGAGGTCTGAGGAAAAACTGTTTTTT.